The clone carrying this TCR beta chain has just a few counts. As yet, its antigen is unknown. Stated time point: newly diagnosed GD, antithyroid drugs for less than 3 months. Researchers made the TCR library from RNA that was extracted from PBMCs. These data are taken from a study of regulatory T cells in long-lasting Graves disease. Study-level points and caveats: Authors noted too few samples as a limitation. Peripheral blood, not thyroid tissue, was the sole material studied.

The authors built TCR beta libraries using iRepertoire HTBI primers and Arm-PCR of CDR3 regions. Each CDR3 protein is one row after TCRdb ran MiXCR on the multiplex PCR reads. Of around 400,000 distinct CDR3 sequences in the sample, about 15% were seen once. The CDR3 is made up of 13 amino acids. V was trimmed by 6 bases and J by 4 bases, leaving 12 bases between them. This sample also appeared in a second study, on T cells in Graves' hyperthyroidism and ophthalmopathy. From that paper: The HTBI set primed first-round TCR CDR3 RT-PCR.

The rearrangement uses TRBV12-3 or TRBV12-4 and TRBJ1-2, with a tentative D call TRBD1 (5 bases). The clonotype originates from a woman aged 40-49 years with Graves disease. The sample in question was peripheral blood mononuclear cells (PBMCs), obtained at new diagnosis, from a patient treated with antithyroid drugs. The CDR3 is CASRSTGPYGYTF. Written as DNA, the CDR3 is TGTGCCAGCAGATCCACGGGGCCCTATGGCTACACCTTC.